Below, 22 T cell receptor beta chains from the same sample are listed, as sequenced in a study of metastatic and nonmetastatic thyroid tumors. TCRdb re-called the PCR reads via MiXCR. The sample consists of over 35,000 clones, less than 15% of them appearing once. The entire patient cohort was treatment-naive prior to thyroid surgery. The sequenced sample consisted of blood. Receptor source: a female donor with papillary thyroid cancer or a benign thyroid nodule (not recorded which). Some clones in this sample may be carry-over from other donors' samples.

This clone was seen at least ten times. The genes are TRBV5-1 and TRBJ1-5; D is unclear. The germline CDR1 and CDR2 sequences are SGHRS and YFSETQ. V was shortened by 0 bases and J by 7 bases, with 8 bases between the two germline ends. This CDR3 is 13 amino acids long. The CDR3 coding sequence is TGCGCCAGCAGCTTGGGCGGTCGCCAGCCCCAGCATTTT. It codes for CASSLGGRQPQHF.

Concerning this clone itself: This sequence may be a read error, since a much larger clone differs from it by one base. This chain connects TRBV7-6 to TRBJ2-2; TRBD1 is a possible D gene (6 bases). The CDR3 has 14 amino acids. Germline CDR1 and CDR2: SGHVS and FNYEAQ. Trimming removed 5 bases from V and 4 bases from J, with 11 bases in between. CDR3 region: CASSPTGSTGELFF. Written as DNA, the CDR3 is TGTGCCAGCAGCCCCACAGGGTCCACCGGGGAGCTGTTTTTT.

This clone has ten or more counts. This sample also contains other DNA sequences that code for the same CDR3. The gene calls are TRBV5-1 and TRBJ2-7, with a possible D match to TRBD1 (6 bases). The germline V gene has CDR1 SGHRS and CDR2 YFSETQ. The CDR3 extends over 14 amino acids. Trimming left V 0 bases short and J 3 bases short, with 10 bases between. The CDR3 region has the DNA TGCGCCAGCAGCTTGGGTGGGGGCGACTACGAGCAGTACTTC. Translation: CASSLGGGDYEQYF.

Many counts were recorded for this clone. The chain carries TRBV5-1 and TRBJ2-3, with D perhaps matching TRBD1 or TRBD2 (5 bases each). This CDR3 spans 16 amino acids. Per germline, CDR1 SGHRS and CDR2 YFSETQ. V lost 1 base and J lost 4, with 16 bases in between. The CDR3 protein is CASSLSSGRPADTQYF. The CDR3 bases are TGCGCCAGCAGCTTGTCATCGGGACGCCCTGCAGATACGCAGTATTTT.

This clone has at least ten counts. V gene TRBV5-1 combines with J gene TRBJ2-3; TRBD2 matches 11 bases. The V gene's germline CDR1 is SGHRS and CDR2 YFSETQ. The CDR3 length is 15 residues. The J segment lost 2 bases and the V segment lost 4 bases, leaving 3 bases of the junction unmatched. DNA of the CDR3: TGCGCCAGCAGCGCTAGCGGGAGGACCACAGATACGCAGTATTTT. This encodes CASSASGRTTDTQYF. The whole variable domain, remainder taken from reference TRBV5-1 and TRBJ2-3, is KAGVTQTPRYLIKTRGQQVTLSCSPISGHRSVSWYQQTPGQGLQFLFEYFSETQRNKGNFPGRFSGRQFSNSRSEMNVSTLELGDSALYLCASSASGRTTDTQYFGPGTRLTVL.

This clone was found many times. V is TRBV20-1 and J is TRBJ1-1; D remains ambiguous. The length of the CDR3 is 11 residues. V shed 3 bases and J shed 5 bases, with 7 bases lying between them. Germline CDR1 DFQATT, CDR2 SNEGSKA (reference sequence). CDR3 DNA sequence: TGCAGTGCTAGTTTGGAAACTGAAGCTTTCTTT. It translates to CSASLETEAFF.

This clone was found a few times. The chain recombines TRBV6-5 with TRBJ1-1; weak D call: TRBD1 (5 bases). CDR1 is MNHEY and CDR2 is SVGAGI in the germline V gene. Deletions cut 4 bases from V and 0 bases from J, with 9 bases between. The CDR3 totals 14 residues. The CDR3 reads CASSSGVMNTEAFF. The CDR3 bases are TGTGCCAGCAGTTCGGGGGTGATGAACACTGAAGCTTTCTTT.

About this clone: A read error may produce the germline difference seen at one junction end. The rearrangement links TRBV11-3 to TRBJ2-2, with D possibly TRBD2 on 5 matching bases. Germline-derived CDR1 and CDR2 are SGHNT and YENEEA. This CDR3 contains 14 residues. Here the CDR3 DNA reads TGTTCCAGCAGCTCGGGGATTGGCACCGGGGATCTGTTTTTT. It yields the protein CSSSSGIGTGDLFF. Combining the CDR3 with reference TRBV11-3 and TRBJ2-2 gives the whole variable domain EAGVVQSPRYKIIEKKQPVAFWCNPISGHNTLYWYLQNLGQGPELLIRYENEEAVDDSQLPKDRFSAERLKGVDSTLKIQPAELGDSAVYLCSSSSGIGTGDLFFGEGSRLTVL.

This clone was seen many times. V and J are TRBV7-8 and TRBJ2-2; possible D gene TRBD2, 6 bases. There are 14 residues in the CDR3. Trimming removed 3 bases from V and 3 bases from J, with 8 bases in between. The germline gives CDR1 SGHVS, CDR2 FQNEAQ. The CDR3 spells CASSFGGDTGELFF. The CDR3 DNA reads TGTGCCAGCAGCTTTGGAGGGGACACCGGGGAGCTGTTTTTT.

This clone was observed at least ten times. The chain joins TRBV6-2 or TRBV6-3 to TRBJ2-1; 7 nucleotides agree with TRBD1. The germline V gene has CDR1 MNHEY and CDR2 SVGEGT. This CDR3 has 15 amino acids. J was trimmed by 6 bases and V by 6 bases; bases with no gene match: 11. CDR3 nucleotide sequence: TGTGCCAGCAGCTTACAGGGGACCCACACCAATGAGCAGTTCTTC. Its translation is CASSLQGTHTNEQFF.

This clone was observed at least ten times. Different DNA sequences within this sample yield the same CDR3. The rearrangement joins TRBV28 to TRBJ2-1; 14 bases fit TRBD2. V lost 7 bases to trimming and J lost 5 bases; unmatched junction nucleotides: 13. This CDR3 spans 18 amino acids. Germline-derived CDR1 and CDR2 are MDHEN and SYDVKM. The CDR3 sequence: CASTVPGLAGAGDNEQFF. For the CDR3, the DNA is TGTGCCAGCACCGTACCGGGACTAGCGGGAGCAGGGGACAATGAGCAGTTCTTC.

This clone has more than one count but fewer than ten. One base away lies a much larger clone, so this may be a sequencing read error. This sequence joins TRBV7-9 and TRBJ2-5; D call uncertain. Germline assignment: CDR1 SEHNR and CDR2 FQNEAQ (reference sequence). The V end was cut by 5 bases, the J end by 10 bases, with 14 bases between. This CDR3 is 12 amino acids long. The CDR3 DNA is TGTGCCAGCAGCCTTCTCCAAGAGGACCAGTACTTC. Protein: CASSLLQEDQYF. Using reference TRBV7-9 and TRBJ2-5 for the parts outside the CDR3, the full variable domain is DTGVSQNPRHKITKRGQNVTFRCDPISEHNRLYWYRQTLGQGPEFLTYFQNEAQLEKSRLLSDRFSAERPKGSFSTLEIQRTEQGDSAMYLCASSLLQEDQYFGPGTRLLVL.

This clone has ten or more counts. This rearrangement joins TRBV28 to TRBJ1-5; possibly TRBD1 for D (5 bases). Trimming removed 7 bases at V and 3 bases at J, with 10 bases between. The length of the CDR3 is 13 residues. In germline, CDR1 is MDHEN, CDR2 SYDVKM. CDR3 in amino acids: CASKGTFNQPQHF. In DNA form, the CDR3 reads TGTGCCAGCAAGGGGACTTTCAATCAGCCCCAGCATTTT.

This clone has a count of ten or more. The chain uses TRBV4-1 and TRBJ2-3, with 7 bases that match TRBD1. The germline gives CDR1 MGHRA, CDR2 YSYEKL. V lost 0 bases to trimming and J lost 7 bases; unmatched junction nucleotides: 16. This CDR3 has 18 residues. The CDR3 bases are TGCGCCAGCAGCCAAGAGGTCGGGGCCGGGACAGTCCAAAATACGCAGTATTTT. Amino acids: CASSQEVGAGTVQNTQYF.

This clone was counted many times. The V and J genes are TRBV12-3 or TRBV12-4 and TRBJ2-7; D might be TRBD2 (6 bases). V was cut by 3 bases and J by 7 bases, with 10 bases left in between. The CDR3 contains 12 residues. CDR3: CASSLEGGEQYF. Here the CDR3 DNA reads TGTGCCAGCAGTTTGGAGGGTGGGGAGCAGTACTTC.

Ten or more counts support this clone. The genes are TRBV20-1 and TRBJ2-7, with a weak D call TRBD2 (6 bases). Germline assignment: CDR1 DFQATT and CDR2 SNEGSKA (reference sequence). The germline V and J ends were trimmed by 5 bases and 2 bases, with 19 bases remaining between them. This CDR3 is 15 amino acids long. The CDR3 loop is CSASPTRLGTYEQYF. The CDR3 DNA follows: TGCAGTGCTTCCCCGACTAGGCTGGGCACCTACGAGCAGTACTTC.

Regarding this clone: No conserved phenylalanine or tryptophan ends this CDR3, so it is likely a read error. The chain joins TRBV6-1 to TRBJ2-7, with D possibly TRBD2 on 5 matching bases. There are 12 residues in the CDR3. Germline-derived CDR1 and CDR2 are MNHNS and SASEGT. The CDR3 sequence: CASRDRSFEQYI. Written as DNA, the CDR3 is TGTGCCAGCCGGGATCGGTCCTTCGAGCAGTACATC.

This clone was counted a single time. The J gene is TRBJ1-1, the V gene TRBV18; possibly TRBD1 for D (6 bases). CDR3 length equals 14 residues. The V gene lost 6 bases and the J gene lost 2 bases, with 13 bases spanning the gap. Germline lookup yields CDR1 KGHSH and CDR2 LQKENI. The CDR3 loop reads CASSGLTGNTEAFF. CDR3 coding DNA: TGTGCCAGCTCCGGACTGACAGGAAACACTGAAGCTTTCTTT.

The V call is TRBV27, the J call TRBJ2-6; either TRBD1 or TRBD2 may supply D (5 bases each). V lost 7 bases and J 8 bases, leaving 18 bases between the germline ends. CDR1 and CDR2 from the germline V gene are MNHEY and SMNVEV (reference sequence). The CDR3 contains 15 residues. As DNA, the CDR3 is TGTGCCAGCACTAGCTTCAGGGCTGGTTCCAACGTCCTGACTTTC. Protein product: CASTSFRAGSNVLTF.

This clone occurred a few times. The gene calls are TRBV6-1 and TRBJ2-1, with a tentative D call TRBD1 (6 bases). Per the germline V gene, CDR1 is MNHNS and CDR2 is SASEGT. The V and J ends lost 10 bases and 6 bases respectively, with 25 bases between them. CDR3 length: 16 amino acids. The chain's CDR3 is CATTEGRDIKANEQFF. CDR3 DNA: TGTGCCACCACTGAGGGCCGGGACATTAAGGCCAATGAGCAGTTCTTC.

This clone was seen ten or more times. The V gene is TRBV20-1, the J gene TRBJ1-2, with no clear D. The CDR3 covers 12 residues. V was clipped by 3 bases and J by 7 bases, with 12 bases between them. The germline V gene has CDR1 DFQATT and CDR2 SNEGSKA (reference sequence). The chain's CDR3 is CSASVGSSGYTF. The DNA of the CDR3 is TGCAGTGCTAGTGTGGGGTCCTCTGGCTACACCTTC.

CDR3 amino acids: CASSSGGRADTQYF. The CDR3 nucleotides read TGTGCCAGCAGCTCTGGCGGGAGGGCAGATACGCAGTATTTT. V usage is TRBV7-2 and J usage is TRBJ2-3, with 9 nucleotides matching TRBD2. The CDR3 totals 14 residues. V shed 4 bases, J shed 4 bases, and the junction held 3 bases outside the gene matches. CDR1 and CDR2 (germline): SGHTA, FQGNSA.